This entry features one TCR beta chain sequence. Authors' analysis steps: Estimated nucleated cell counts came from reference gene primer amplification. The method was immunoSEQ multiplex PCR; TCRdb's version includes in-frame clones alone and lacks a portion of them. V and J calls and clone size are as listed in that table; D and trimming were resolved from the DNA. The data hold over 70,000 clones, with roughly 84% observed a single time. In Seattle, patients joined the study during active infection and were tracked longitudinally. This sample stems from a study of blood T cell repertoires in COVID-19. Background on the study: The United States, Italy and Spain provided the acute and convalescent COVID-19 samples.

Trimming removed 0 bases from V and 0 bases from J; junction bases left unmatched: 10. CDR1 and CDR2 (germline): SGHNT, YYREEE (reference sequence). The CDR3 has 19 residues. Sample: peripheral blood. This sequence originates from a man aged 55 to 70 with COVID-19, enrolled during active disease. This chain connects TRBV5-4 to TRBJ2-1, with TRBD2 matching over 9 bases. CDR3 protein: CASSLDAAGGPSSYNEQFF. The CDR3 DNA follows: TGTGCCAGCAGCTTGGATGCAGCGGGGGGCCCAAGCTCCTACAATGAGCAGTTCTTC. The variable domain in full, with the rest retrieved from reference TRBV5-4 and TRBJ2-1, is ETGVTQSPTHLIKTRGQQVTLRCSSQSGHNTVSWYQQALGQGPQFIFQYYREEENGRGNFPPRFSGLQFPNYSSELNVNALELDDSALYLCASSLDAAGGPSSYNEQFFGPGTRLTVL.